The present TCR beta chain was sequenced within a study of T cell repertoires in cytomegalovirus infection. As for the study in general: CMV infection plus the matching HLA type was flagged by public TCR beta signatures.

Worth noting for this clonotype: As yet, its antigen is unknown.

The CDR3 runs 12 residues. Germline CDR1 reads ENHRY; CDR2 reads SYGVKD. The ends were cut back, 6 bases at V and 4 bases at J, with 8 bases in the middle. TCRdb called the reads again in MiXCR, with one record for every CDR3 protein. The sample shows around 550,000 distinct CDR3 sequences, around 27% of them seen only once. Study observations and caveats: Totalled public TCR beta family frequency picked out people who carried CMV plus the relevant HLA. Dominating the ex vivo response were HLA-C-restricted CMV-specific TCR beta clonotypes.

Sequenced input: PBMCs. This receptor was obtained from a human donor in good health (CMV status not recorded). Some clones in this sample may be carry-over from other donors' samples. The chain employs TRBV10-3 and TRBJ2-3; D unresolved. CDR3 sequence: CAIRTSADTQYF. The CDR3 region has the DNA TGTGCCATCAGGACGAGCGCAGATACGCAGTATTTT.